This T cell receptor beta chain was recovered during a study of T cell responses to AZD1222 COVID-19 vaccine. Study-level points and caveats: A rise in Spike-specific TCR breadth and depth followed two AZD1222 doses. Spike was spanned by vaccine-associated CD4 TCRs, with dominance at 160-218 and 743-854. White British people made up most donors, females outnumbered males, and clonal diversity was possibly underestimated.

TCRdb keeps only in-frame clones here, not all; method: immunoSEQ multiplex PCR. The table lists roughly 150,000 clones, around 90% of them singletons, with around 3.6% in the top ten. Regarding this clone: Its antigen remains unidentified.

This specimen consisted of peripheral blood, obtained on day 0 of AZD1222 vaccination. The clonotype originates from an adult in good health.

This CDR3 is CASSEELTPGNTGELFF. In DNA, the CDR3 is TGTGCCAGCAGTGAAGAATTAACTCCAGGGAACACCGGGGAGCTGTTTTTT. The chain recombines TRBV25-1 with TRBJ2-2; no reliable D call. This CDR3 contains 17 residues. Germline values: CDR1 MGHDK, CDR2 SYGVNS. The germline V and J ends were trimmed by 2 bases and 1 base, with 14 bases remaining between them.